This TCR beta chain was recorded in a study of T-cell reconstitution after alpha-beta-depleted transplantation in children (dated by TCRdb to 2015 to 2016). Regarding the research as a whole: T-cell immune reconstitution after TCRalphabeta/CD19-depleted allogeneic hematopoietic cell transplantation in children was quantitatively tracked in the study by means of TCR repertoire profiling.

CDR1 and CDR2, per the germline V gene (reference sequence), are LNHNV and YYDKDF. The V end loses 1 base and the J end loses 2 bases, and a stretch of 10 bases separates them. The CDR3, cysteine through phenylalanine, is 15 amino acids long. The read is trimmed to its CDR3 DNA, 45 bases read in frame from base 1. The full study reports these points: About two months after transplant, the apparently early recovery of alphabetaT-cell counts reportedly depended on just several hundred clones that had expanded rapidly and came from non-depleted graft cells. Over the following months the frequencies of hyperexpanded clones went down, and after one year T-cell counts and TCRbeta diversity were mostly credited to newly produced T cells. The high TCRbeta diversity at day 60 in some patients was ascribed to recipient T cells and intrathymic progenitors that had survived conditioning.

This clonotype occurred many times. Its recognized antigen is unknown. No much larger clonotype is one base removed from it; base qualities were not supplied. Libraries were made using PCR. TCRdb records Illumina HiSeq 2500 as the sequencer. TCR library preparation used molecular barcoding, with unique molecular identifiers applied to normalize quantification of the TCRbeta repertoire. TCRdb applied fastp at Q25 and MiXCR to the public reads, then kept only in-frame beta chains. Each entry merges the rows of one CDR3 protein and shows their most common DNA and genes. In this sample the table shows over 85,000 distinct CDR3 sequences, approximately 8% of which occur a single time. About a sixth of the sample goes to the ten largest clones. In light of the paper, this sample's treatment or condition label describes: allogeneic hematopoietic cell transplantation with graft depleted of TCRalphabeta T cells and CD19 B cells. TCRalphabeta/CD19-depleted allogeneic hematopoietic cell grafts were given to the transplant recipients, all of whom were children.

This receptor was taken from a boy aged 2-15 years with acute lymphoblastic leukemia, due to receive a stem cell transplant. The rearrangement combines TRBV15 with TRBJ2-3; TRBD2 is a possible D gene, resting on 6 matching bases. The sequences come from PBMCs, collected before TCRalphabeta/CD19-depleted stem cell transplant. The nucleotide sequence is TGTGCCACCAGCAGAGTAGCGGAGTCCACAGATACGCAGTATTTT. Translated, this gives CATSRVAESTDTQYF.